One sample yielded the 29 T cell receptor beta chains listed below, sequenced in a study of blood T cell repertoires in COVID-19. The repertoire was sequenced with immunoSEQ multiplex PCR; TCRdb's copy has only in-frame clones and lacks some. The sample has 350,000 to 500,000 clones; roughly 90% are singletons. The sequenced sample consisted of peripheral blood. The source is a man aged 18 to 30 with COVID-19, enrolled during active disease.

This clone was counted once. The gene calls are TRBV7-9 and TRBJ2-3; TRBD2 agrees at 7 bases. Germline V gives CDR1 SEHNR, CDR2 FQNEAQ (reference sequence). The V segment lost 3 bases and the J segment 9 bases; nucleotides outside the gene matches: 3. This CDR3 spans 12 amino acids. The CDR3 protein is CASSFEAGTQYF. CDR3 in DNA: TGTGCCAGCAGCTTTGAAGCGGGGACGCAGTATTTT.

The rearrangement links TRBV24-1 to TRBJ1-2; the D is unclear. CDR1 and CDR2 from the germline V gene are KGHDR and SFDVKD. V was pared by 2 bases and J by 2 bases, with 8 bases between. The CDR3 runs 14 residues. The chain's CDR3 is CATSDSQTNYGYTF. In DNA, the CDR3 is TGTGCCACCAGTGATTCGCAGACAAACTATGGCTACACCTTC.

Worth noting for this clone: Other DNA sequences in this sample translate to the same CDR3. The J gene is TRBJ2-7, the V gene TRBV6-5; TRBD1 might be the D (5 bases). With 6 bases removed from V and 4 bases from J, the gap between germline ends came to 10 bases. CDR1 is MNHEY and CDR2 is SVGAGI in the germline V gene. The length of the CDR3 is 12 residues. In DNA form, the CDR3 reads TGTGCCAGCAGCAGGACATCATACGAGCAGTACTTC. Translating it yields CASSRTSYEQYF.

This rearrangement joins TRBV15 to TRBJ2-7, with D tentatively TRBD1 (5 bases). V was clipped by 1 base and J by 5 bases, with 12 bases between them. The CDR3 length is 14 residues. Germline V gives CDR1 LNHNV, CDR2 YYDKDF (reference sequence). The CDR3 DNA follows: TGTGCCACCAGCAGAGGGTTGGGGCCGAACGAGCAGTACTTC. It encodes CATSRGLGPNEQYF.

V gene TRBV6-5 combines with J gene TRBJ2-3; TRBD2 matches at 13 bases. V lost 4 bases, J lost 4 bases, and 5 bases stayed unmatched. The CDR3 spans 16 residues. Germline CDR1 MNHEY, CDR2 SVGAGI. CDR3 residues: CASSFRTSGRADTQYF. The CDR3 nucleotides are TGTGCCAGCAGTTTTCGGACTAGCGGGAGAGCAGATACGCAGTATTTT.

V is TRBV13 and J is TRBJ2-7; 8 bases align to TRBD2. The trim removed 8 bases at V and 2 bases at J, leaving 11 bases unmatched. The CDR3 covers 15 residues. Germline CDR1 PRHDT, CDR2 FYEKMQ (reference sequence). The CDR3 coding sequence is TGTGCCAGCTGCTATCAAGGAGCGGGAGCCTACGAGCAGTACTTC. Translated: CASCYQGAGAYEQYF.

This rearrangement joins TRBV5-1 to TRBJ1-3; D remains unclear. V was trimmed by 5 bases and J by 1 base, leaving 10 bases between them. The CDR3 sequence is 14 residues long. From germline, CDR1 is SGHRS and CDR2 YFSETQ. CDR3 nucleotides: TGCGCCAGCAGTTTCGGGAGGTCTGGAAACACCATATATTTT. Translating it yields CASSFGRSGNTIYF.

This clone turned up a few times. The CDR3 DNA reads as TGTGCCAGCAGTGAACAGGCAAACCACCCTGATCAGCCCCAGCATTTT. Its protein is CASSEQANHPDQPQHF. This sequence joins TRBV6-1 and TRBJ1-5; D remains ambiguous. V lost 2 bases and J lost 5, with 16 bases in between. The CDR3 totals 16 residues. Per germline, CDR1 MNHNS and CDR2 SASEGT.

This sequence joins TRBV7-9 and TRBJ2-1; D is unresolved. Trimming took 5 bases from V and 3 from J, leaving 11 bases between them. CDR3 size: 14 residues. CDR1 and CDR2 (germline): SEHNR, FQNEAQ (reference sequence). Here the CDR3 reads CASSPRPDYNEQFF. CDR3 DNA: TGTGCCAGCAGCCCGAGGCCGGACTACAATGAGCAGTTCTTC. Supplemented by reference TRBV7-9 and TRBJ2-1, the full variable domain reads DTGVSQNPRHKITKRGQNVTFRCDPISEHNRLYWYRQTLGQGPEFLTYFQNEAQLEKSRLLSDRFSAERPKGSFSTLEIQRTEQGDSAMYLCASSPRPDYNEQFFGPGTRLTVL.

The rearrangement links TRBV7-3 to TRBJ2-5; TRBD2 aligns across 8 bases. V shed 5 bases, J shed 4 bases, and the junction held 9 bases outside the gene matches. Germline CDR1 is SGHTA and CDR2 is FQGTGA. The CDR3 is 15 residues long. The CDR3 is CASSPGAGGGETQYF. The CDR3 DNA reads as TGTGCCAGCAGCCCCGGGGCGGGAGGAGGAGAGACCCAGTACTTC.

The rearrangement uses TRBV24-1 and TRBJ2-1; 9 bases fit TRBD2. This CDR3 comprises 16 residues. Losses at the gene ends were 3 bases for V and 4 bases for J; bases not matched to a gene: 6. Germline V gene lookup returns CDR1 KGHDR and CDR2 SFDVKD. The CDR3 nucleotides read TGTGCCACCAGTGATCCCACTAGCGGGCTTTACAATGAGCAGTTCTTC. Its protein is CATSDPTSGLYNEQFF.

The gene calls are TRBV30 and TRBJ2-3, with TRBD2 identical over 9 bases. The V gene end was trimmed by 0 bases and the J gene end by 4 bases; junction bases not matched to a gene: 5. Looked up from germline, CDR1 is GTSNPN and CDR2 is SVGIG (reference sequence). This CDR3 has 15 residues. For the CDR3, the DNA is TGTGCCTGGAGTGTGACTAGCGGTCTTGCAGATACGCAGTATTTT. Protein sequence: CAWSVTSGLADTQYF.

The chain is built from TRBV29-1 and TRBJ2-3, with 7 bases that match TRBD2. The CDR3 covers 13 residues. The germline V gene encodes CDR1 SQVTM and CDR2 ANQGSEA. Unmatched junction bases numbered 4, after V lost 4 bases and J lost 3 bases. CDR3 protein: CSVGLRGTDTQYF. Written as DNA, the CDR3 is TGCAGCGTTGGCTTGCGGGGGACAGATACGCAGTATTTT.

This chain joins TRBV30 and TRBJ2-7, with 8 positions matching TRBD2. V trimming: 0 bases; J trimming: 2 bases; junction bases outside the gene matches: 3. This CDR3 comprises 14 residues. Germline values: CDR1 GTSNPN, CDR2 SVGIG (reference sequence). The CDR3 coding sequence is TGTGCCTGGAGTGTGGGCGGGAGGACCTACGAGCAGTACTTC. Translation: CAWSVGGRTYEQYF.

This chain links TRBV23-1 with TRBJ2-3, with D possibly being TRBD1 (7 bases). TRBV23-1 is an ORF, and what it does is uncertain. CDR3 length: 19 amino acids. Between the trimmed V and J ends, which lost 0 bases and 0 bases, there was a span of 19 bases. In DNA, the CDR3 is TGCGCCAGCAGTCAATCGGGCGACAGGGAAGGAGGGAGCACAGATACGCAGTATTTT. It is translated as CASSQSGDREGGSTDTQYF.

Only a few counts were recorded for this clone. The chain is built from TRBV2 and TRBJ1-1; weak D call: TRBD1 (5 bases). Germline V gives CDR1 SNHLY, CDR2 FYNNEI. The CDR3 is 15 amino acids. Trimming took off 4 bases at V and 4 bases at J, with 16 bases between the two ends. The CDR3: CASSVSAGHRTEAFF. The CDR3 DNA follows: TGTGCCAGCAGTGTCTCCGCGGGGCACCGCACTGAAGCTTTCTTT.

The chain uses TRBV28 and TRBJ2-1; the D gene is possibly TRBD2 (6 bases). The germline gives CDR1 MDHEN, CDR2 SYDVKM. This CDR3 comprises 15 residues. V lost 2 bases and J lost 1, with 9 bases in between. CDR3: CASSLAGPSYNEQFF. The CDR3 DNA follows: TGTGCCAGCAGTTTAGCGGGACCGTCCTACAATGAGCAGTTCTTC.

The V call is TRBV5-1, the J call TRBJ1-6; unclear D gene. CDR1 is SGHRS and CDR2 is YFSETQ in the germline V gene. Trimming removed 5 bases at V and 5 bases at J, with 14 bases between. This CDR3 has 15 residues. CDR3 sequence reads: CASSLAGTHNSPLHF. The DNA of the CDR3 is TGCGCCAGCAGTCTTGCGGGCACCCATAATTCACCCCTCCACTTT.

The genes are TRBV6-5 and TRBJ1-5; the D is unclear. Trimming pared 6 bases from V and 0 bases from J, leaving 9 bases between. The CDR3 totals 14 residues. Germline lookup yields CDR1 MNHEY and CDR2 SVGAGI. CDR3 sequence reads: CASSQQISNQPQHF. The CDR3 DNA is TGTGCCAGCAGCCAACAGATTAGCAATCAGCCCCAGCATTTT.

The rearrangement uses TRBV3-1 (or the pseudogene TRBV3-2) and TRBJ1-2; a weak D match, TRBD1 (5 bases). The CDR3 is 14 residues long. Germline CDR1 reads LGHDT; CDR2 reads YNNKEL (reference sequence). V was cut by 6 bases and J by 3 bases, with 14 bases left in between. The CDR3 loop is CASRHGGEDYGYTF. DNA for the CDR3: TGTGCCAGCAGACATGGGGGGGAGGACTATGGCTACACCTTC.

The chain recombines TRBV18 with TRBJ1-1; D is possibly TRBD1 (6 bases). CDR1 and CDR2 (germline): KGHSH, LQKENI. The CDR3 is 13 residues long. Deletions cut 3 bases from V and 4 bases from J, with 9 bases between. CDR3 DNA sequence: TGTGCCAGCTCACCGGGGGCCGGCACTGAAGCTTTCTTT. Its protein product is CASSPGAGTEAFF.

This rearrangement joins TRBV11-2 to TRBJ2-1; 7 bases map to TRBD2. Unmatched junction bases numbered 7, after V lost 5 bases and J lost 3 bases. The CDR3 has 15 amino acids. Per germline, CDR1 SGHAT and CDR2 FQNNGV. The CDR3 sequence: CASSPRGTNYNEQFF. The CDR3 nucleotides are TGTGCCAGCAGCCCAAGAGGGACTAACTACAATGAGCAGTTCTTC.

This chain links TRBV5-4 with TRBJ2-2; weak D call: TRBD2 (6 bases). V was pared by 4 bases and J by 4 bases, with 17 bases between. CDR3 length: 16 amino acids. Germline V CDR1 and CDR2: SGHNT, YYREEE (reference sequence). As DNA, the CDR3 is TGTGCCAGCAGCCAGGCCGAAGCGGGTGGCACCGGGGAGCTGTTTTTT. Translated, it gives CASSQAEAGGTGELFF.

The V gene is TRBV21-1, the J gene TRBJ1-1; the table gives TRBD1 as D, unverified against the DNA. TRBV21-1 is listed as a pseudogene. This CDR3 has 13 residues. CDR3 region: CASMTGMNTEAFF. In DNA form, the CDR3 reads TGTGCCAGCATGACAGGGATGAACACTGAAGCTTTCTTT.

This chain connects TRBV29-1 to TRBJ2-1, with TRBD2 matching over 11 bases. J was trimmed by 7 bases and V by 4 bases; bases with no gene match: 15. The CDR3 length is 17 residues. Germline-derived CDR1 and CDR2 are SQVTM and ANQGSEA. The chain's CDR3 is CSVVGLAGHINQNEQFF. The CDR3 DNA sequence: TGCAGCGTTGTTGGACTAGCGGGCCATATCAACCAAAATGAGCAGTTCTTC.

The chain couples TRBV5-8 to TRBJ1-5; no clear D gene. The CDR3 consists of 15 residues. The germline CDR1 and CDR2 sequences are SGHTS and YDEGEE. V dropped 2 bases and J dropped 2 bases, with 11 bases sitting between them. CDR3 in DNA: TGTGCCAGCAGCTTACGGGTTATGGGCAATCAGCCCCAGCATTTT. This gives the protein CASSLRVMGNQPQHF.

CDR3 coding DNA: TGCGCCAGCAGAGGTTTGGGCAGGGAAGAGACCCAGTACTTC. Protein sequence: CASRGLGREETQYF. This chain connects TRBV4-1 to TRBJ2-5; maybe TRBD1 (5 bases). Looked up from germline, CDR1 is MGHRA and CDR2 is YSYEKL. Trimming stripped 6 bases from V and 3 bases from J, with 14 bases between. The CDR3 consists of 14 residues.

The rearrangement links TRBV5-4 to TRBJ2-4; weak D call: TRBD1 (5 bases). The CDR3 totals 13 residues. The ends were cut back, 4 bases at V and 4 bases at J, with 9 bases in the middle. In germline, CDR1 is SGHNT, CDR2 YYREEE (reference sequence). CDR3 sequence: CASSETEKNIQYF. The DNA of the CDR3 is TGTGCCAGCAGCGAGACAGAAAAAAACATTCAGTACTTC.

The rearrangement uses TRBV4-1 and TRBJ2-1, with 10 bases aligning to TRBD2. J lost 7 bases, V lost 3 bases, and 6 bases had no gene match. The CDR3 is made up of 15 amino acids. Germline V gene data show CDR1 as MGHRA and CDR2 as YSYEKL. The CDR3: CASSQIAGGRNEQFF. In DNA form, the CDR3 reads TGCGCCAGCAGCCAGATAGCGGGGGGCCGGAATGAGCAGTTCTTC.